The rows below give T cell receptor beta chains drawn from one sample of a study of blood T cell repertoires in COVID-19. This table comes from immunoSEQ multiplex PCR, and its TCRdb copy is limited to in-frame clones, with some not included. The profile shows nearly 100,000 clones, roughly 83% of them singletons. The specimen sequenced was peripheral blood. Receptors were obtained from an older woman with acute or convalescent COVID-19. CDR3s include the opening cysteine and the closing phenylalanine or tryptophan. Fields, in order: clone size, V gene, J gene, D gene, CDR3 protein, CDR3 DNA. A D gene is named only where the DNA matches it firmly. Clone size is not always given. Where it is, it says once, few, many or a class for expanded clones.

>once|TRBV28|TRBJ2-1|NA
CASSLERLVTLF
TGTGCCAGCAGTTTGGAGAGGCTAGTTACGCTCTTC
>once|TRBV10-3|TRBJ1-2|NA
CAISGQEEYGYTF
TGTGCCATCAGTGGTCAGGAAGAGTATGGCTACACCTTC
>NA|TRBV5-4|TRBJ1-2|TRBD1
CASSLEGTGGSGYTF
TGTGCCAGCAGCTTGGAAGGGACAGGGGGAAGTGGCTACACCTTC
>few|TRBV29-1|TRBJ1-5|TRBD1
CSVVTGVNQPQHF
TGCAGCGTTGTGACAGGGGTAAATCAGCCCCAGCATTTT
>NA|TRBV7-9|TRBJ2-3|TRBD1
CASSPQGANTDTQYF
TGTGCCAGCAGCCCCCAGGGGGCTAACACAGATACGCAGTATTTT
>NA|TRBV9|TRBJ2-3|NA
CASSGRASLNTQYF
TGTGCCAGCAGCGGGAGAGCCTCATTGAATACGCAGTATTTT
>NA|TRBV18|TRBJ2-2|NA
CASSRQTNTGELFF
TGTGCCAGCTCCCGACAAACGAACACCGGGGAGCTGTTTTTT
>NA|TRBV18|TRBJ2-7|NA
CASSQGLPYEQYF
TGTGCCAGCTCACAGGGGTTGCCCTACGAGCAGTACTTC
>NA|TRBV30|TRBJ2-7|TRBD2
CAWRRRGEAEQYF
TGTGCCTGGAGACGCCGGGGGGAGGCCGAGCAGTACTTC
>once|TRBV7-9|TRBJ2-1|TRBD2
CASSLGGGAADEQFF
TGTGCCAGCAGCTTAGGCGGGGGGGCCGCTGATGAGCAGTTCTTC
>NA|TRBV2|TRBJ1-6|NA
CASSLEGYNSPLHF
TGTGCCAGCAGCTTGGAGGGGTATAATTCACCCCTCCACTTT
>NA|TRBV28|TRBJ1-5|TRBD1
CASRSFTGGNQPQHF
TGTGCCAGCAGGAGTTTTACAGGGGGCAATCAGCCCCAGCATTTT
>NA|TRBV10-2|TRBJ1-5|NA
CASRKTGTRSNQPQHF
TGCGCCAGCCGAAAGACCGGAACGCGGAGCAATCAGCCCCAGCATTTT
>few|TRBV5-6|TRBJ1-5|NA
CASSLGQVLNQPQHF
TGTGCCAGCAGCTTGGGGCAGGTTTTAAATCAGCCCCAGCATTTT
>NA|TRBV7-9|TRBJ2-5|NA
CASSFQGVQETQYF
TGTGCCAGCAGCTTCCAAGGAGTCCAAGAGACCCAGTACTTC
>NA|TRBV19|TRBJ2-1|TRBD1
CASSMGGTGVSSYNEQFF
TGTGCCAGTAGTATGGGTGGGACAGGGGTTAGCTCCTACAATGAGCAGTTCTTC
>NA|TRBV6-5|TRBJ1-6|NA
CASSSARGNSPLHF
TGTGCCAGCAGTTCGGCCAGGGGTAATTCACCCCTCCACTTT
>NA|TRBV19|TRBJ1-5|NA
CASSPRQERQPQHF
TGTGCCAGTAGTCCGCGACAGGAACGTCAGCCCCAGCATTTT
>NA|TRBV4-2|TRBJ1-1|NA
CASSQSLLSGTEAFF
TGTGCCAGCAGCCAGTCCCTGCTAAGCGGGACTGAAGCTTTCTTT
>NA|TRBV11-3|TRBJ2-3|NA
CASSLDGGEADTQYF
TGTGCCAGCAGCTTAGACGGGGGAGAAGCAGATACGCAGTATTTT
>NA|TRBV30|TRBJ2-7|TRBD1
CASSWTGSRYEQYF
TGTGCCTCGTCATGGACAGGATCAAGGTACGAGCAGTACTTC
>NA|TRBV24-1|TRBJ2-2|NA
CATSGHSLPTGELFF
TGTGCCACCAGTGGTCACAGTCTCCCTACCGGGGAGCTGTTTTTT
>NA|TRBV2|TRBJ2-4|TRBD2
CASSPRGGGKNIQYF
TGTGCCAGCAGCCCCCGGGGCGGGGGCAAAAACATTCAGTACTTC
>NA|TRBV19|TRBJ1-4|TRBD1
CASKPGGNNEKLFF
TGTGCCAGTAAGCCAGGGGGCAATAATGAAAAACTGTTTTTT
>NA|TRBV11-2|TRBJ2-2|NA
CASSRNRVTGELFF
TGTGCCAGCAGCCGCAACAGGGTCACCGGGGAGCTGTTTTTT
>NA|TRBV5-5|TRBJ1-2|NA
CASSPTGDTYGYTF
TGTGCCAGCAGCCCCACGGGGGATACCTATGGCTACACCTTC
>NA|TRBV28|TRBJ1-1|TRBD1
CASSLGTGVTEAFF
TGTGCCAGCAGTTTAGGGACAGGGGTGACTGAAGCTTTCTTT
>once|TRBV6-1|TRBJ1-4|NA
CASSESGVGGEKLFF
TGTGCCAGCAGTGAATCGGGGGTCGGTGGTGAAAAACTGTTTTTT
>NA|TRBV28|TRBJ1-5|TRBD1
CASSTRYRGGSNQPQHF
TGTGCCAGCAGTACGCGCTACAGGGGAGGTAGCAATCAGCCCCAGCATTTT
>NA|TRBV3-1/TRBV3-2|TRBJ2-2|TRBD1
CASSSRSQGARTGELFF
TGTGCCAGCAGTTCAAGGAGCCAGGGGGCGCGCACCGGGGAGCTGTTTTTT
>NA|TRBV11-3|TRBJ2-3|NA
CASSLVAGSPTDTQYF
TGTGCCAGCAGCTTAGTTGCGGGGAGCCCCACAGATACGCAGTATTTT
>NA|TRBV7-2|TRBJ1-2|NA
CASSSRGNYGYTF
TGTGCCAGCAGCTCTCGGGGAAACTATGGCTACACCTTC
>NA|TRBV6-5|TRBJ1-4|TRBD1
CASRGTGGIPEKLFF
TGTGCCAGCAGAGGGACAGGGGGAATCCCTGAAAAACTGTTTTTT
>NA|TRBV5-1|TRBJ2-7|TRBD2
CASSSHSGGPGEQYF
TGCGCCAGCAGCTCCCACAGCGGGGGGCCAGGGGAGCAGTACTTC
>NA|TRBV5-1|TRBJ2-1|NA
CASSIPQGNEQFF
TGCGCCAGCAGCATACCACAGGGAAATGAGCAGTTCTTC
>NA|TRBV30|TRBJ1-6|NA
CAWRGLLSGNSPLHF
TGTGCCTGGAGGGGTTTACTTAGCGGTAATTCACCCCTCCACTTT
>NA|TRBV29-1|TRBJ2-1|TRBD2
CSWSGGTYNEQFF
TGCAGTTGGAGCGGGGGGACCTACAATGAGCAGTTCTTC
>NA|TRBV4-1|TRBJ1-1|NA
CASSQDQGYTEAFF
TGCGCCAGCAGCCAAGACCAGGGGTACACTGAAGCTTTCTTT
>few|TRBV27|TRBJ2-7|TRBD1
CASSRAGGFSYEQYF
TGTGCCAGCAGTCGGGCAGGGGGTTTTTCCTACGAGCAGTACTTC
>few|TRBV5-1|TRBJ2-7|TRBD1
CASSLRGQGAREQYF
TGCGCCAGCAGCTTAAGGGGCCAGGGGGCGAGGGAGCAGTACTTC
>NA|TRBV27|TRBJ1-1|TRBD1
CASSPTGVGDTEAFF
TGTGCCAGCAGTCCGACAGGGGTAGGGGACACTGAAGCTTTCTTT
>NA|TRBV24-1|TRBJ1-4|NA
CATSDHRAGYEKLFF
TGTGCCACCAGTGATCACAGGGCGGGCTACGAAAAACTGTTTTTT
>NA|TRBV5-6|TRBJ1-4|TRBD1
CASSIGQGGNEKLFF
TGTGCCAGCAGCATCGGACAGGGCGGGAATGAAAAACTGTTTTTT
>NA|TRBV11-2|TRBJ1-2|TRBD1
CASSPRQGPNYGYTF
TGTGCCAGCAGCCCACGACAGGGGCCTAACTATGGCTACACCTTC
>few|TRBV12-3/TRBV12-4|TRBJ1-2|NA
CASRDSGYGYTF
TGTGCCAGCAGGGACAGCGGCTATGGCTACACCTTC
>NA|TRBV27|TRBJ1-5|NA
CASSFSVGEGQPQHF
TGTGCCAGCAGTTTTTCGGTGGGGGAGGGACAGCCCCAGCATTTT
>once|TRBV4-1|TRBJ1-5|NA
CASSLKMPGNSNQPQHF
TGCGCCAGCAGCCTAAAAATGCCGGGGAATAGCAATCAGCCCCAGCATTTT
>few|TRBV20-1|TRBJ2-5|NA
CSARRQETQYF
TGCAGTGCTAGGCGGCAAGAGACCCAGTACTTC
>NA|TRBV2|TRBJ1-4|TRBD1
CASSETQGAGEKLFF
TGTGCCAGCAGTGAAACGCAGGGGGCGGGTGAAAAACTGTTTTTT
>once|TRBV9|TRBJ1-2|TRBD1
CASSETGDVFGYTF
TGTGCCAGCAGCGAAACAGGGGACGTGTTTGGCTACACCTTC
>NA|TRBV11-3|TRBJ2-2|TRBD2
CASSLASGVITGELFF
TGTGCCAGCAGCTTAGCTAGCGGGGTTATCACCGGGGAGCTGTTTTTT
>NA|TRBV19|TRBJ1-2|NA
CASSIPGRGYGYTF
TGTGCCAGTAGTATACCCGGGAGGGGGTATGGCTACACCTTC